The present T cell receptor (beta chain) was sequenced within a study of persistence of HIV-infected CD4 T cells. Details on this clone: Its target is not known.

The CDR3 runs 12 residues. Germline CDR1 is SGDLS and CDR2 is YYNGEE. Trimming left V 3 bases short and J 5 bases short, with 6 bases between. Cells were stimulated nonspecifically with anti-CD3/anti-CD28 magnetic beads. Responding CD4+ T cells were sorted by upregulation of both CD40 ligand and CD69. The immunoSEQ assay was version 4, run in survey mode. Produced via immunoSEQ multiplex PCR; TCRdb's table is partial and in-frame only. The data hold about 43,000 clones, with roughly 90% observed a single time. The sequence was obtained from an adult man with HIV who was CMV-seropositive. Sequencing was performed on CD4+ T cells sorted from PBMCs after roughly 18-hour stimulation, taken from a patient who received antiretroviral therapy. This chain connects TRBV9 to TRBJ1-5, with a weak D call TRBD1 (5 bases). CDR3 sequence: CASSGGDQPQHF. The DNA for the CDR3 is TGTGCCAGCAGCGGAGGGGATCAGCCCCAGCATTTT.